This is a list of T cell receptor beta chains from one sample in a study of technical replicates of blood from a few donors. Clones were read by immunoSEQ multiplex PCR, and TCRdb kept only the in-frame ones, dropping some. The profile shows roughly 59,000 clones, around 86% of them singletons. The sequenced sample was PBMCs. These receptors originate from a human donor in good health. Some clones in this sample may be carry-over from other donors' samples. Each CDR3 is given with its conserved first and last residue. Each record gives: CDR3 length, clone size, V gene, J gene, D gene, CDR3 protein, CDR3 DNA. D genes are given only for firm matches. Some rows mark clone size as missing; the rest say once, few, many or name a class of expanded clone.

17	.	TRBV9	TRBJ1-1	TRBD1	CASSVSPGRGLNTEAFF	TGTGCCAGCAGCGTAAGCCCCGGGAGGGGGCTGAACACTGAAGCTTTCTTT
16	.	TRBV7-6	TRBJ2-1	TRBD2	CASSLANIAGVYEQFF	TGTGCCAGCAGCTTAGCGAATATAGCGGGAGTGTATGAGCAGTTCTTC
20	.	TRBV7-8	TRBJ2-3	TRBD2	CASSSGGGGTSGTSTDTQYF	TGTGCCAGCAGCTCAGGAGGGGGCGGGACTAGCGGGACTAGCACAGATACGCAGTATTTT
14	.	TRBV29-1	TRBJ1-2	.	CSVAGQLHLYGYTF	TGCAGCGTCGCTGGACAGCTCCACCTCTATGGCTACACCTTC
14	once	TRBV6-6	TRBJ2-2	.	CASSYSGGVGELFF	TGTGCCAGCAGTTACTCTGGCGGGGTAGGGGAGCTGTTTTTT
17	.	TRBV5-5	TRBJ1-6	TRBD1	CASQTGIFQGYNSPLHF	TGTGCCAGTCAGACAGGGATCTTTCAGGGCTATAATTCACCCCTCCACTTT
15	.	TRBV18	TRBJ1-1	.	CASSPGQIENTEAFF	TGTGCCAGCTCACCAGGACAGATCGAGAACACTGAAGCTTTCTTT
12	.	TRBV30	TRBJ1-2	.	CAWRQGNYGYTF	TGTGCCTGGAGACAGGGTAACTATGGCTACACCTTC
13	.	TRBV7-2	TRBJ1-6	.	CASSLDGESPLHF	TGTGCCAGCAGCTTAGATGGAGAATCACCCCTCCACTTT
14	.	TRBV9	TRBJ2-7	TRBD1	CASSVDRGGDEQYF	TGTGCCAGCAGCGTAGACAGGGGTGGAGACGAGCAGTACTTC
14	.	TRBV7-3	TRBJ2-2	TRBD2	CASSLAGGTGELFF	TGTGCCAGCAGCTTAGCGGGAGGCACCGGGGAGCTGTTTTTT
13	.	TRBV6-5	TRBJ2-7	.	CASSGRESYEQYF	TGTGCCAGCAGCGGCCGGGAGTCCTACGAGCAGTACTTC
14	.	TRBV6-5	TRBJ1-2	TRBD1	CASSYGDRGYGYTF	TGTGCCAGCAGTTATGGGGACAGGGGCTATGGCTACACCTTC
14	few	TRBV4-1	TRBJ2-7	.	CASSRDSSSYEQYF	TGCGCCAGCAGCCGCGACAGTAGCTCCTACGAGCAGTACTTC
16	.	TRBV6-4	TRBJ2-3	TRBD2	CASSDLTSGDLDTQYF	TGTGCCAGCAGTGACCTGACTAGCGGGGATCTGGATACGCAGTATTTT
16	.	TRBV5-5	TRBJ1-5	TRBD1	CASTSEQGAPNQPQHF	TGTGCCAGCACCAGCGAACAGGGGGCCCCTAATCAGCCCCAGCATTTT
14	once	TRBV19	TRBJ1-1	.	CASSPRQTTTEAFF	TGTGCCAGTAGCCCGAGACAGACAACAACTGAAGCTTTCTTT
15	.	TRBV13	TRBJ2-2	TRBD1	CASSPTGAGTGELFF	TGTGCCAGCAGCCCTACAGGGGCGGGCACCGGGGAGCTGTTTTTT
16	.	TRBV5-3	TRBJ2-3	.	CARSSRLVPIADTQYF	TGTGCCAGAAGCTCACGACTAGTCCCCATTGCAGATACGCAGTATTTT
16	.	TRBV27	TRBJ2-3	.	CASRTFGGGGTDTQYF	TGTGCCAGCAGAACCTTCGGAGGGGGGGGCACAGATACGCAGTATTTT
15	.	TRBV6-6	TRBJ2-1	.	CASSVQRAAYNEQFF	TGTGCCAGCAGTGTCCAGCGGGCCGCCTACAATGAGCAGTTCTTC
11	.	TRBV5-6	TRBJ2-7	.	CASTGFGEQYF	TGTGCCAGTACAGGGTTCGGCGAGCAGTACTTC
16	.	TRBV7-9	TRBJ2-4	.	CASSTRTELAKNIQYF	TGTGCCAGCAGCACCCGGACAGAACTAGCCAAAAACATTCAGTACTTC
16	.	TRBV9	TRBJ2-7	TRBD2	CASSVGLAAIYYEQYF	TGTGCCAGCAGCGTAGGACTAGCGGCAATCTACTACGAGCAGTACTTC
13	few	TRBV7-8	TRBJ1-1	.	CASSSTGSTEAFF	TGTGCCAGCAGCTCAACAGGGAGTACTGAAGCTTTCTTT
15	.	TRBV4-1	TRBJ1-2	.	CASSQDPETNYGYTF	TGCGCCAGCAGCCAAGATCCCGAGACTAACTATGGCTACACCTTC
13	.	TRBV4-3	TRBJ2-7	TRBD1	CASSLGQGDEQYF	TGCGCCAGCAGCCTGGGACAGGGGGACGAGCAGTACTTC
15	.	TRBV2	TRBJ2-2	.	CASSERGVNTGELFF	TGTGCCAGCAGTGAGCGGGGAGTGAACACCGGGGAGCTGTTTTTT
14	.	TRBV7-2	TRBJ2-5	.	CASSLDPSKETQYF	TGTGCCAGCAGCTTAGACCCTAGTAAAGAGACCCAGTACTTC
14	.	TRBV19	TRBJ2-5	TRBD1	CASSRTGMYETQYF	TGTGCCAGTAGTAGGACAGGGATGTATGAGACCCAGTACTTC
14	.	TRBV4-1	TRBJ2-1	TRBD2	CASSQERGDLEQFF	TGCGCCAGCAGCCAAGAGCGGGGGGACCTTGAGCAGTTCTTC
14	.	TRBV7-2	TRBJ1-5	TRBD1	CASSQGQGGQPQHF	TGTGCCAGCAGCCAGGGACAGGGTGGCCAGCCCCAGCATTTT
15	.	TRBV5-6	TRBJ2-7	.	CASSTTLLAAYEQYF	TGTGCCAGCAGCACGACCCTACTCGCGGCCTACGAGCAGTACTTC
16	.	TRBV9	TRBJ2-2	TRBD2	CASSVSSGAFTGELFF	TGTGCCAGCAGCGTATCTAGCGGGGCCTTCACCGGGGAGCTGTTTTTT
15	.	TRBV9	TRBJ2-3	.	CASTLTNRVTDTQYF	TGTGCCAGCACCCTCACGAACAGGGTCACAGATACGCAGTATTTT
15	once	TRBV19	TRBJ1-5	.	CASSTPGGSVGTQHF	TGTGCCAGTAGCACCCCGGGCGGGAGTGTTGGGACCCAGCATTTT
14	.	TRBV6-6	TRBJ1-5	.	CASSRQGSAQPQHF	TGTGCCAGCAGCCGACAAGGATCGGCACAGCCCCAGCATTTT
16	.	TRBV5-5	TRBJ1-3	.	CASSLVGGFAGNTIYF	TGTGCCAGCAGCTTGGTAGGGGGTTTTGCTGGAAACACCATATATTTT
14	.	TRBV5-1	TRBJ1-1	.	CASSLTGLYTEAFF	TGCGCCAGCAGCTTGACAGGGTTGTATACTGAAGCTTTCTTT
13	.	TRBV7-2	TRBJ1-5	.	CASSFSRNQPQHF	TGTGCCAGCAGCTTTTCACGGAATCAGCCCCAGCATTTT
13	.	TRBV7-2	TRBJ2-1	TRBD1	CASSRQGRNEQFF	TGTGCCAGCAGCCGACAGGGGCGCAATGAGCAGTTCTTC
15	.	TRBV7-2	TRBJ2-3	.	CASSPPRWAVDTQYF	TGTGCCAGCAGCCCCCCCAGGTGGGCAGTAGATACGCAGTATTTT
16	many	TRBV13	TRBJ2-7	TRBD1	CASSSLAGQGTYEQYF	TGTGCCAGCAGCTCCTTGGCGGGACAGGGAACCTACGAGCAGTACTTC
16	.	TRBV6-5	TRBJ2-3	TRBD1	CASSYPDRDGADTQYF	TGTGCCAGCAGTTACCCGGACAGGGATGGGGCAGATACGCAGTATTTT
15	.	TRBV6-5	TRBJ2-2	.	CASSSDGGFTGELFF	TGTGCCAGCAGTTCGGACGGGGGTTTCACCGGGGAGCTGTTTTTT
14	.	TRBV5-1	TRBJ2-3	.	CASSLGASTDTQYF	TGCGCCAGCAGCTTGGGGGCCAGCACAGATACGCAGTATTTT
14	.	TRBV4-3	TRBJ2-1	.	CASSHPSAYNEQFF	TGCGCCAGCAGCCATCCATCGGCCTACAATGAGCAGTTCTTC